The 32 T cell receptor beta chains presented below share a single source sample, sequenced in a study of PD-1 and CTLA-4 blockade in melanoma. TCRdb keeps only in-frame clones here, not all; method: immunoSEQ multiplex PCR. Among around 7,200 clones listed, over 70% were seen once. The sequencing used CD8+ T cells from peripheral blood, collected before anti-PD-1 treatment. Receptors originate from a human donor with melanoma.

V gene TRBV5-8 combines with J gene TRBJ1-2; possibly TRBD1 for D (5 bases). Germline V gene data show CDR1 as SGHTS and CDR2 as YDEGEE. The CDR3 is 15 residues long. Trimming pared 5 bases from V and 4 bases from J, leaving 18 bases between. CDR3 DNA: TGTGCCAGCAGTCCAGGACGGAGACAGAGCTATGGCTACACCTTC. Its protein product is CASSPGRRQSYGYTF.

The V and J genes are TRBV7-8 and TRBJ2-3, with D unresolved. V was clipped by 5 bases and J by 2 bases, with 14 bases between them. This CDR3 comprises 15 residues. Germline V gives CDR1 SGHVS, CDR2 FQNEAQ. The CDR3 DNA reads TGTGCCAGCAGCCAATCTGGGCCCTCCACAGATACGCAGTATTTT. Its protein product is CASSQSGPSTDTQYF.

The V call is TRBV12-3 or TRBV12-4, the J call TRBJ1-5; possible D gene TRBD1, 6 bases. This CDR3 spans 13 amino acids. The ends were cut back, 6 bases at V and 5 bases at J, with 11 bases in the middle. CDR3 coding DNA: TGTGCCAGCAGCCCAGGGACACATCAGCCCCAGCATTTT. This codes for CASSPGTHQPQHF.

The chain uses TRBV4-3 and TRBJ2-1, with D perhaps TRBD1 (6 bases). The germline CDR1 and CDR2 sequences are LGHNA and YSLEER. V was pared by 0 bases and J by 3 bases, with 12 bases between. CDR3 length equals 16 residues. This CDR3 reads CASSQDVGANYNEQFF. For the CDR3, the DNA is TGCGCCAGCAGCCAAGATGTGGGGGCGAACTACAATGAGCAGTTCTTC.

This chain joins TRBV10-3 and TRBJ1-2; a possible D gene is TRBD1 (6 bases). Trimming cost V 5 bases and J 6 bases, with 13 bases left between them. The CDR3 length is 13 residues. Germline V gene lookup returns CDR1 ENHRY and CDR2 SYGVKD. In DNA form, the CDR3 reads TGTGCCATCAGTACGACAGGCAGGGATGGCTACACCTTC. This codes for CAISTTGRDGYTF.

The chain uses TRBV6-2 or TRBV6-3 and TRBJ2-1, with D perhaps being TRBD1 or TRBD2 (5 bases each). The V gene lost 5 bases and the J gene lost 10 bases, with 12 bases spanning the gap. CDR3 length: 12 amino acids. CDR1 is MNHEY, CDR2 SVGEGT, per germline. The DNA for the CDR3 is TGTGCCAGCAGTAGTCCCCGGGACGAGCAGTTCTTC. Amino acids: CASSSPRDEQFF.

CDR3 residues: CASSPHRDSYGYTF. The CDR3 nucleotides read TGTGCCAGCAGCCCCCACAGGGACAGCTATGGCTACACCTTC. V and J are TRBV7-9 and TRBJ1-2; TRBD1 matches at 7 bases. The CDR3 is 14 residues long. V trimming: 5 bases; J trimming: 4 bases; junction bases outside the gene matches: 7. Germline loops: CDR1 SEHNR, CDR2 FQNEAQ (reference sequence). The whole variable domain, remainder taken from reference TRBV7-9 and TRBJ1-2, is DTGVSQNPRHKITKRGQNVTFRCDPISEHNRLYWYRQTLGQGPEFLTYFQNEAQLEKSRLLSDRFSAERPKGSFSTLEIQRTEQGDSAMYLCASSPHRDSYGYTFGSGTRLTVV.

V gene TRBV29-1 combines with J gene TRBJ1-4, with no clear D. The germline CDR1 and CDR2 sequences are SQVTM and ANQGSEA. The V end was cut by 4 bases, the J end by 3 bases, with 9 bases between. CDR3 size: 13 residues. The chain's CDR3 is CSVVEGANEKLFF. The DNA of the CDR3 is TGCAGCGTTGTTGAGGGAGCTAATGAAAAACTGTTTTTT.

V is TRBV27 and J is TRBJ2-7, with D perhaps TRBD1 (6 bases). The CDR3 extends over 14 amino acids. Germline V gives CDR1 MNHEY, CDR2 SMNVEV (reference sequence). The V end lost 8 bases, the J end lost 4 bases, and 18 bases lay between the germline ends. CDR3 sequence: CASALGQGFYEQYF. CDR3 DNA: TGTGCCAGCGCCCTAGGGCAGGGGTTTTACGAGCAGTACTTC.

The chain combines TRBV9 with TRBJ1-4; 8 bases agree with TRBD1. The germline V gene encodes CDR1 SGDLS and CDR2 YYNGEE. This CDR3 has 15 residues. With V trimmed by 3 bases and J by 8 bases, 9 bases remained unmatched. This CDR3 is CASSAGGQGREKLFF. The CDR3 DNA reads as TGTGCCAGCAGCGCCGGAGGACAGGGACGCGAAAAACTGTTTTTT.

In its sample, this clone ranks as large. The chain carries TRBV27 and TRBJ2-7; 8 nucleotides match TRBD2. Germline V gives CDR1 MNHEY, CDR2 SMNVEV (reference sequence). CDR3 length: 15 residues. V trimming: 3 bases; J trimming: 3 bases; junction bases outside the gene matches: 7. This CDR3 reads CASSFIGGRIYEQYF. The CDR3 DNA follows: TGTGCCAGCAGTTTTATAGGCGGGAGGATCTACGAGCAGTACTTC.

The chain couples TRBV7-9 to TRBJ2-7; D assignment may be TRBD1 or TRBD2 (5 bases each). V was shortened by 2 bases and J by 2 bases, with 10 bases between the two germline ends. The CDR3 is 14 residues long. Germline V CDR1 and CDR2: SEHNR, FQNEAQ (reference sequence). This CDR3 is CASSLIGAAYEQYF. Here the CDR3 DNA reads TGTGCCAGCAGCTTAATCGGGGCTGCCTACGAGCAGTACTTC.

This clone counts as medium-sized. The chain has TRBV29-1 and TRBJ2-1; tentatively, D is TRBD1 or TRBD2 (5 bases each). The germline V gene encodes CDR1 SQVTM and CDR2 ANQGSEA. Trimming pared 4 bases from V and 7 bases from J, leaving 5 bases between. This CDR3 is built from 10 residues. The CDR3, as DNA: TGCAGCGTTGGGGGGAATGAGCAGTTCTTC. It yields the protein CSVGGNEQFF.

The CDR3 DNA reads TGCGCCAGCAGCTTGGAGGCGGGGCAAGATGAGCAGTTCTTC. Its protein is CASSLEAGQDEQFF. The J gene is TRBJ2-1, the V gene TRBV5-1; the D gene is possibly TRBD2 (6 bases). The CDR3 has 14 amino acids. The V and J ends lost 0 bases and 8 bases respectively, with 12 bases between them. In germline, CDR1 is SGHRS, CDR2 YFSETQ.

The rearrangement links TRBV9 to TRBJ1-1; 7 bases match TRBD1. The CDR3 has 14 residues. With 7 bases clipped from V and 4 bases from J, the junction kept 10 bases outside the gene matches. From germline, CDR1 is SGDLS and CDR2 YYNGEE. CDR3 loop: CASGGGGLGTEAFF. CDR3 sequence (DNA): TGTGCCAGCGGGGGAGGGGGCCTCGGCACTGAAGCTTTCTTT.

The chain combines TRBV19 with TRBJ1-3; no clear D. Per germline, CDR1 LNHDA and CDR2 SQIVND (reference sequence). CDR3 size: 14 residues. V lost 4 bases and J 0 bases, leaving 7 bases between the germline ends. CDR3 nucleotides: TGTGCCAGTAGTACTCTGGTCTCTGGAAACACCATATATTTT. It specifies CASSTLVSGNTIYF.

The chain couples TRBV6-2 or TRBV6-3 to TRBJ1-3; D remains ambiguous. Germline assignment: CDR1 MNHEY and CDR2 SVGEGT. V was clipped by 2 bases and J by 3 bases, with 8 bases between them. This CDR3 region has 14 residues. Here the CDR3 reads CASSYQDGGNTIYF. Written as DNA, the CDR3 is TGTGCCAGCAGTTACCAGGACGGTGGAAACACCATATATTTT.

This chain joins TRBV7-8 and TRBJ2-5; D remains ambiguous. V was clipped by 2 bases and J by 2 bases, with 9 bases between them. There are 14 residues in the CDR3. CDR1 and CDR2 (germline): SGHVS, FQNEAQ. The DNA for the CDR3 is TGTGCCAGCAGCTTACGGCGGCTACAAGAGACCCAGTACTTC. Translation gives CASSLRRLQETQYF.

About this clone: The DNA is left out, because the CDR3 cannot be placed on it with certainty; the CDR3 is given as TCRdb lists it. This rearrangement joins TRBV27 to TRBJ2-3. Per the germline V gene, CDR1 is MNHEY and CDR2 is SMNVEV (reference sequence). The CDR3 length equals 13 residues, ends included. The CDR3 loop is CASSSSPADTQYF.

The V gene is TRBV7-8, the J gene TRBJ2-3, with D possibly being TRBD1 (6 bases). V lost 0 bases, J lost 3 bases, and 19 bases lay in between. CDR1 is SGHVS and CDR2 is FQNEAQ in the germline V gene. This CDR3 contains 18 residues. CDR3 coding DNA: TGTGCCAGCAGCTTAGCCAGTTACCAGGGGATTGGTACAGATACGCAGTATTTT. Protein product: CASSLASYQGIGTDTQYF.

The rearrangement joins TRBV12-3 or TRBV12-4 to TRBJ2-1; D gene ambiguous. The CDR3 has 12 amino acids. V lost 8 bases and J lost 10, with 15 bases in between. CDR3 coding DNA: TGTGCCAGCGGGCCCATTTGGTGGGAGCAGTTCTTC. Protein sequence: CASGPIWWEQFF.

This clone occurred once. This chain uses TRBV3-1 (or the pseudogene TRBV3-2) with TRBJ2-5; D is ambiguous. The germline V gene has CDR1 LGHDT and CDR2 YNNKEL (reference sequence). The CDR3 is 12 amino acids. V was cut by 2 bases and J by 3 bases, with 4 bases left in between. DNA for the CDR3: TGTGCCAGCAGCCAAAGCAAAGAGACCCAGTACTTC. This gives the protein CASSQSKETQYF.

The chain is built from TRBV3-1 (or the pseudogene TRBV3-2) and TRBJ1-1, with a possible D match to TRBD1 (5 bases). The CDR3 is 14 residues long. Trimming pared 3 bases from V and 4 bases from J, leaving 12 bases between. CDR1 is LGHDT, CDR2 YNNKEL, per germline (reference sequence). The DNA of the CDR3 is TGTGCCAGCAGCCAGCAGGGAGAGGGCACTGAAGCTTTCTTT. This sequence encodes CASSQQGEGTEAFF.

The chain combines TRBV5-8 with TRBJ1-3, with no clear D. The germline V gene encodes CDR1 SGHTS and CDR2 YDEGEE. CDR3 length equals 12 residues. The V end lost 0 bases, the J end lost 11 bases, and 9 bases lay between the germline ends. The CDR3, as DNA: TGTGCCAGCAGCTTGGAGGTAGTATCCATATATTTT. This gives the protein CASSLEVVSIYF.

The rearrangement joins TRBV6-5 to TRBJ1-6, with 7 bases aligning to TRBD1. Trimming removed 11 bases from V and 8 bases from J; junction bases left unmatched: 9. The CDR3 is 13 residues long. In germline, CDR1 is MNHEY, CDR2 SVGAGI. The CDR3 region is CARTTGVYSPLHF. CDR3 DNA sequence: TGTGCCCGGACTACAGGGGTTTATTCACCCCTCCACTTT.

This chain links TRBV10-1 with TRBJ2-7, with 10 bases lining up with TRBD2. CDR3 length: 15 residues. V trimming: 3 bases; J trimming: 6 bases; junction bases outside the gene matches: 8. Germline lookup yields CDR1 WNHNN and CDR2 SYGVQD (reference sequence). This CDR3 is CASSDKGLAVSEQYF. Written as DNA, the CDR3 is TGCGCCAGCAGTGATAAAGGACTAGCGGTTTCCGAGCAGTACTTC.

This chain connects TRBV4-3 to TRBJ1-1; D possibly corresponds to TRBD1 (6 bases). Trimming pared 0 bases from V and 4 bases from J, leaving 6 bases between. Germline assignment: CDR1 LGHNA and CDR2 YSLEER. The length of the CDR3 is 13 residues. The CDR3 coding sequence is TGCGCCAGCAGCCAAGACAGGGGCACTGAAGCTTTCTTT. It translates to CASSQDRGTEAFF.

The CDR3: CASSYSRIPYNSPLHF. For the CDR3, the DNA is TGTGCCAGCAGTTACTCCAGAATCCCCTATAATTCACCCCTCCACTTT. The V call is TRBV6-5, the J call TRBJ1-6, with D hard to call. Germline assignment: CDR1 MNHEY and CDR2 SVGAGI. With 0 bases removed from V and 2 bases from J, the gap between germline ends came to 8 bases. This CDR3 is 16 amino acids long.

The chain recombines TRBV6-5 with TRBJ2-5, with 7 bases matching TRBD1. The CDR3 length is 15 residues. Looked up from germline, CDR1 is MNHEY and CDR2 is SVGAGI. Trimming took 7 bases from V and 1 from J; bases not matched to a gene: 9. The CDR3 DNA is TGTGCCAGCACTATTAGCAGGGGGACCCAAGAGACCCAGTACTTC. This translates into CASTISRGTQETQYF.

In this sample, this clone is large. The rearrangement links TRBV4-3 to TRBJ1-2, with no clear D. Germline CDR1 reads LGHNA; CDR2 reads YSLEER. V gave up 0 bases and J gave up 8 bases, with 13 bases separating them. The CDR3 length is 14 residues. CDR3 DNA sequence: TGCGCCAGCAGCCAAGATAGGGCGGGCGGGGGCTACACCTTC. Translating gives CASSQDRAGGGYTF.

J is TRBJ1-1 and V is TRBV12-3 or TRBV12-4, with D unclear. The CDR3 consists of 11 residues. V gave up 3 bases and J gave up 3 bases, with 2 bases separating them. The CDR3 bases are TGTGCCAGCAGTTTCGACACTGAAGCTTTCTTT. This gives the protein CASSFDTEAFF.

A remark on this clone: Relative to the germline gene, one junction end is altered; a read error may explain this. This CDR3 is CASAGGGGYEQYF. Written as DNA, the CDR3 is TGCGCCTCCGCGGGGGGAGGGGGCTACGAGCAGTACTTC. The V gene is TRBV12-3 or TRBV12-4, the J gene TRBJ2-7; TRBD2 matches 8 bases. The CDR3 spans 13 residues.